This record looks at one T cell receptor beta chain sequence and its context. TCRdb recomputed calls from the reads with MiXCR, one row per CDR3 protein. The sample carries about 450,000 distinct CDR3 sequences, approximately 31% recorded once. Looked up from germline, CDR1 is MNHNS and CDR2 is SASEGT. The CDR3 covers 18 residues. The V gene end was trimmed by 3 bases and the J gene end by 0 bases; junction bases not matched to a gene: 13. The source of the sample is a study of T cell repertoires in cytomegalovirus infection. Background on the study: Public TCR beta signatures indicated both CMV infection and matching HLA type.

This TCR derives from a human donor in good health (CMV status not recorded). Some clones in this sample may be carry-over from other donors' samples. This chain joins TRBV6-1 and TRBJ2-5, with TRBD2 identical over 7 bases. Sequencing was carried out using PBMCs. The CDR3 DNA follows: TGTGCCAGCAGTGATACGTCAGCGGGGAGCCCGTACCAAGAGACCCAGTACTTC. Protein product: CASSDTSAGSPYQETQYF.